This T cell receptor beta chain was recovered during a study of shared clonotypes between healthy human individuals. Per the germline V gene, CDR1 is SGHTA and CDR2 is FQGTGA. The CDR3 runs to 13 residues. V lost 5 bases and J 5 bases, leaving 9 bases between the germline ends. General observations from the study: In contrast to clonotypes shared by all four donors, non-shared clonotypes had lower generation probabilities.

Only in-frame clones appear in the TCRdb table, and some are missing; sequencing was by immunoSEQ multiplex PCR. This sample has approximately 2.3 million clones, with 85% to 95% found just once. This clone was seen a few times. Its matching antigen is unknown. The TCR originated in a man between 18 and 29 years old in good health. Some clones in this sample may be carry-over from other donors' samples. Material: naive CD4+ T cells from PBMCs. Subset: CD45RA+ positively selected. This sequence joins TRBV7-3 and TRBJ2-2; D call uncertain. This chain's CDR3 is CASSPQVTGELFF. CDR3 nucleotides: TGTGCCAGCAGCCCTCAAGTGACCGGGGAGCTGTTTTTT.